This TCR beta chain came from a study of blood T cell repertoires in COVID-19. Study background: The samples span acute and convalescent COVID-19 from the United States, Italy and Spain. The cDNA or gDNA used as material had been derived from T cells, B-cell-depleted T cells, or PBMCs.

This clone was recorded once. In the authors' workflow: The assay estimated nucleated cells by amplifying reference gene primers. The data were produced by immunoSEQ multiplex PCR, yet TCRdb's version contains in-frame clones alone and is incomplete. The V and J calls and clone size were taken over from that table, and D and trimming were inferred from the DNA. The sample contains 170,000 or so clones, roughly 84% of which appear only once. The germline gives CDR1 SGHTS, CDR2 YDEGEE. This CDR3 is 16 amino acids long. V lost 3 bases, J lost 8 bases, and 18 bases lay in between. J is TRBJ1-6 and V is TRBV5-8; TRBD1 is a possible D gene (5 bases). The sequence was obtained from a man aged 18 to 35 with active or convalescent COVID-19. Sequencing was carried out using peripheral blood. CDR3 coding DNA: TGTGCCAGCAGCTCTTTGTACCAGGGTCTCGATTCACCCCTCCACTTT. Protein product: CASSSLYQGLDSPLHF.